The clone carrying this T cell receptor (beta chain) is labeled medium-sized (0.01 to 0.1%). Its matching antigen is unknown. This record comes from a study of T cell repertoires in aging, cancer and after chemotherapy. Study outcomes and limitations: Median generation probability rose over the chemotherapy interval in each cancer cohort, suggesting rebound thymic output. Untreated cancer patients had significantly lower blood TCR diversity than age-matched healthy donors. In cancer patients, declining TCR diversity with age involved lost richness and lost evenness.

Rearranged V-D-J TRB sequences were amplified with a mixed TRB-A/B primer pool. TCRdb processed the multiplex PCR reads anew with MiXCR; each CDR3 protein has one entry. The sample yields about 6,000 distinct CDR3 sequences, around a quarter seen once. CDR1 and CDR2 from the germline V gene are WSHSY and SAAADI. Trimming took off 4 bases at V and 8 bases at J, with 8 bases between the two ends. The CDR3 runs to 12 residues. TCR beta rearrangements were amplified from peripheral blood genomic DNA. Sequencing was carried out using blood. The chain has TRBV10-2 and TRBJ2-2; D uncertain. The TCR comes from a human donor in good health. CDR3 in amino acids: CASSAGGGELFF. In nucleotides, the CDR3 is TGCGCCAGCAGTGCCGGTGGGGGGGAGCTGTTTTTT.